A selection of T cell receptor beta chains follows, all from one sample in a study of blood T cell repertoires in COVID-19. TCRdb keeps only in-frame clones here, not all; method: immunoSEQ multiplex PCR. Here the sample spans about 190,000 clones, about nine tenths being singletons. The source material was peripheral blood. These receptors were collected from a man aged 30 to 39 with acute or convalescent COVID-19. CDR3s include the opening cysteine and the closing phenylalanine or tryptophan. D genes are given only for firm matches. Clone size is shown for a subset of rows, as once, few, many or a class of expanded clone.

j_call clone_size d_call cdr3_length v_call cdr3_aa
TRBJ1-2 - - 15 TRBV4-1 CASSQGQGRGYGYTF
TRBJ2-1 - TRBD2 16 TRBV9 CASSALAGEAYNEQFF
TRBJ1-6 - - 13 TRBV7-9 CASSLVGASPLHF
TRBJ2-3 - - 13 TRBV4-1 CASTEGGPDTQYF
TRBJ2-3 once TRBD1 15 TRBV10-3 CAIRDRGVSTDTQYF
TRBJ2-6 - - 13 TRBV12-3/TRBV12-4 CASSRRGANVLTF
TRBJ2-3 once - 14 TRBV13 CASSLNPARGTQYF
TRBJ2-7 - - 13 TRBV6-5 CASSREQAYEQYF
TRBJ2-1 once - 14 TRBV18 CASSPTKNRDEQFF
TRBJ1-2 - TRBD1 15 TRBV2 CASNFLTGGFNGYTF
TRBJ2-1 - - 14 TRBV5-1 CASSLLQGANEQFF
TRBJ1-5 - TRBD1 14 TRBV4-1 CASSSRGQGQPQHF
TRBJ2-7 - - 14 TRBV2 CASRIDRFSYEQYF
TRBJ1-2 - - 11 TRBV5-5 CASSLVDGYTF
TRBJ1-2 - TRBD1 14 TRBV7-9 CASSLGQGADGYTF
TRBJ2-7 many - 16 TRBV7-9 CASSLGESGRAYEQYF
TRBJ1-6 - - 15 TRBV5-1 CASSQRDNYNSPLHF
TRBJ1-2 - TRBD1 16 TRBV30 CALSLETGILNYGYTF
TRBJ2-2 - TRBD1 14 TRBV5-4 CASSSTGDTGELFF
TRBJ1-5 - TRBD1 15 TRBV7-2 CASSFGTGTNQPQHF
TRBJ1-2 - TRBD1 11 TRBV6-6 CASRRDSGYTF
TRBJ2-7 - - 14 TRBV9 CASSTTGTAYEQYF
TRBJ1-1 - TRBD1 14 TRBV5-1 CASSGTAMNTEAFF
TRBJ2-6 few TRBD2 16 TRBV25-1 CASSTGLGSGANVLTF
TRBJ1-5 - - 13 TRBV30 CAWSVQSGQPQHF
TRBJ2-5 - TRBD1 16 TRBV6-4 CASRLQGSAREETQYF
TRBJ2-1 - TRBD2 13 TRBV19 CASNSGSRDEQFF
TRBJ1-2 - - 14 TRBV5-5 CASSLLDSNYGYTF
TRBJ2-5 - TRBD1 14 TRBV18 CASSPVTGEETQYF
TRBJ1-5 - TRBD1 12 TRBV6-5 CASRDRAQPQHF
TRBJ1-2 - - 16 TRBV4-2 CASSQGPGRRTYGYTF
TRBJ1-1 - - 11 TRBV12-3/TRBV12-4 CASRGGLEAFF
TRBJ1-2 - TRBD1 16 TRBV6-5 CASSYSRQGDFYGYTF
TRBJ2-7 once - 14 TRBV30 CAWSTSGHDYEQYF
TRBJ1-5 - - 21 TRBV21-1 CASSKETQFSDRRYSNQPQHF
TRBJ2-3 - - 17 TRBV24-1 CATSALSGGWDTDTQYF
TRBJ1-1 once - 15 TRBV4-1 CASSQDRTRNTEAFF
TRBJ1-2 - - 13 TRBV28 CAAGGGMNYGYTF
TRBJ1-1 - TRBD1 17 TRBV19 CASSILGQGAKDAEAFF
TRBJ1-1 - - 14 TRBV6-5 CASGPDGRGTEAFF
TRBJ1-1 - TRBD1 16 TRBV19 CASSAGQGRMDTEAFF
TRBJ2-3 - TRBD2 16 TRBV7-2 CASSPRGGPRLGTQYF
TRBJ2-3 - TRBD2 16 TRBV27 CASSSPGGARADTQYF
TRBJ2-5 - TRBD1 14 TRBV6-5 CASRSRQGIETQYF
TRBJ2-5 - TRBD2 16 TRBV5-1 CASSPGGLAGQETQYF
TRBJ2-3 - - 13 TRBV5-1 CASGSEGTDTQYF
TRBJ2-1 - - 12 TRBV5-1 CASSSSMGEQFF
TRBJ1-6 - TRBD1 15 TRBV11-2 CASSLVGRGNSPLHF
TRBJ2-7 - TRBD1 16 TRBV28 CASRLKVGTGPYEQYF
TRBJ1-5 - - 14 TRBV18 CASSPGREGQPQHF
TRBJ2-3 - - 15 TRBV10-2 CASSEEDRPTDTQYF
TRBJ1-2 - - 13 TRBV29-1 CSVATGTNYGYTF